The 19 T cell receptor beta chains presented below share a single source sample, sequenced in a study of cytomegalovirus exposure and HLA in healthy donors. The PCR ran on 60 Vbeta and 13 Jbeta primers. Some clones are missing from TCRdb's copy, which holds only in-frame ones; the method was immunoSEQ multiplex PCR. The table for this sample gives approximately 110,000 clones. What was sequenced was PBMCs. The origin of the receptors is a man aged 18 to 29 in good health and CMV-seronegative.

This chain uses TRBV5-5 with TRBJ2-1, with 7 bases lining up with TRBD2. Unmatched junction bases numbered 8, after V lost 4 bases and J lost 4 bases. Germline V gene lookup returns CDR1 SGHKS and CDR2 YYEKEE (reference sequence). This CDR3 is built from 15 residues. In DNA form, the CDR3 reads TGTGCCAGCAGCCTGGGGGAGGGTGTGTACAATGAGCAGTTCTTC. The encoded protein is CASSLGEGVYNEQFF.

The chain carries TRBV11-3 and TRBJ2-1; the match to TRBD2 covers 12 bases. Germline-derived CDR1 and CDR2 are SGHNT and YENEEA. CDR3 length: 15 residues. The V segment lost 3 bases and the J segment 6 bases; nucleotides outside the gene matches: 3. In DNA form, the CDR3 reads TGTGCCAGCAGCTTCACTAGCGGGGGGCTCAATGAGCAGTTCTTC. Its translation: CASSFTSGGLNEQFF.

The rearrangement joins TRBV5-1 to TRBJ2-3; D remains ambiguous. V was shortened by 4 bases and J by 3 bases, with 12 bases between the two germline ends. The CDR3 covers 14 residues. From germline, CDR1 is SGHRS and CDR2 YFSETQ. This CDR3 reads CASSLGEVTDTQYF. In DNA, the CDR3 is TGCGCCAGCAGCCTCGGCGAGGTGACAGATACGCAGTATTTT.

This chain links TRBV7-9 with TRBJ2-1, with TRBD2 identical over 10 bases. The CDR3 is 15 amino acids. The trim removed 1 base at V and 9 bases at J, leaving 6 bases unmatched. Germline V gene lookup returns CDR1 SEHNR and CDR2 FQNEAQ (reference sequence). CDR3 in DNA: TGTGCCAGCAGCTTAGTAGCGGGAGGAGAAATTGAGCAGTTCTTC. Residues: CASSLVAGGEIEQFF.

The CDR3 bases are TGTGCCAGTAGGCCACCTAGCGGGAGAACAGATACGCAGTATTTT. Amino acid sequence: CASRPPSGRTDTQYF. The rearrangement joins TRBV19 to TRBJ2-3; 10 nucleotides align to TRBD2. The CDR3 runs 15 residues. Unmatched junction bases numbered 6, after V lost 6 bases and J lost 3 bases. CDR1 and CDR2 from the germline V gene are LNHDA and SQIVND (reference sequence).

The chain links TRBV7-6 to TRBJ2-6, with D uncertain. The CDR3 runs to 18 residues. V was cut by 5 bases and J by 0 bases, with 17 bases left in between. Looked up from germline, CDR1 is SGHVS and CDR2 is FNYEAQ. CDR3: CASSPRAAAYSGANVLTF. As DNA, the CDR3 is TGTGCCAGCAGCCCCCGTGCGGCAGCCTACTCTGGGGCCAACGTCCTGACTTTC.

The chain employs TRBV11-2 and TRBJ2-1, with 9 bases fitting TRBD1. There are 15 residues in the CDR3. Germline V lookup: CDR1 SGHAT, CDR2 FQNNGV. Trimming removed 5 bases from V and 0 bases from J; junction bases left unmatched: 2. Here the CDR3 reads CASSRQGGSYNEQFF. CDR3 bases: TGTGCCAGCAGCCGACAGGGGGGCTCCTACAATGAGCAGTTCTTC.

The J gene is TRBJ2-1, the V gene TRBV27; D is unresolved. CDR1 MNHEY and CDR2 SMNVEV come from the germline V gene (reference sequence). CDR3 length: 13 residues. The V and J ends lost 5 bases and 4 bases respectively, with 9 bases between them. The CDR3 protein is CASSTPEYNEQFF. CDR3 bases: TGTGCCAGCAGTACTCCCGAGTACAATGAGCAGTTCTTC.

V gene TRBV9 combines with J gene TRBJ1-5; D is undetermined. V lost 4 bases to trimming and J lost 0 bases, with 11 bases between them. Germline-derived CDR1 and CDR2 are SGDLS and YYNGEE. CDR3 size: 15 residues. This CDR3 reads CASSFSGDSNQPQHF. The CDR3 coding sequence is TGTGCCAGCAGCTTCTCCGGAGATAGCAATCAGCCCCAGCATTTT.

The rearrangement links TRBV7-9 to TRBJ2-7; 11 bases are shared with TRBD2. The germline gives CDR1 SEHNR, CDR2 FQNEAQ (reference sequence). This CDR3 is built from 17 residues. Trimming removed 7 bases from V and 3 bases from J; junction bases left unmatched: 14. The CDR3 nucleotides read TGTGCCAGCACTACTCCCGGGACGGGACTAGCGGTCTACGAGCAGTACTTC. As protein: CASTTPGTGLAVYEQYF.

Concerning this clone: Germline is not matched at one junction end, which may reflect a read error. This chain connects TRBV19 to TRBJ2-7; 11 bases line up with TRBD2. In germline, CDR1 is LNHDA, CDR2 SQIVND (reference sequence). The CDR3 consists of 17 residues. CDR3: CASRIEGGLAGSYEQYF. As DNA, the CDR3 is TGTGCCAGTAGAATAGAGGGAGGACTAGCGGGCTCCTACGAGCAGTACTTC.

The chain recombines TRBV15 with TRBJ1-6; D not resolved. The germline V gene encodes CDR1 LNHNV and CDR2 YYDKDF (reference sequence). V lost 0 bases to trimming and J lost 7 bases, with 7 bases between them. The CDR3 spans 14 residues. The DNA of the CDR3 is TGTGCCACCAGCAGAGACAGGCAGAATTCACCCCTCCACTTT. Encoded protein: CATSRDRQNSPLHF.

The rearrangement joins TRBV6-1 to TRBJ2-5; a possible D gene is TRBD1 (7 bases). The V and J ends lost 3 bases and 4 bases respectively, with 12 bases between them. Germline V lookup: CDR1 MNHNS, CDR2 SASEGT. This CDR3 contains 14 residues. CDR3 sequence (DNA): TGTGCCAGCAGTGAGTTTCAGGGGGGAGAGACCCAGTACTTC. Translating it yields CASSEFQGGETQYF.

The chain joins TRBV6-1 to TRBJ1-5, with D unresolved. Germline V gene lookup returns CDR1 MNHNS and CDR2 SASEGT. Trimming pared 3 bases from V and 7 bases from J, leaving 10 bases between. This CDR3 region has 13 residues. The CDR3 region is CASSDRGRQPQHF. The CDR3 DNA reads TGTGCCAGCAGTGACAGAGGTCGCCAGCCCCAGCATTTT.

The chain uses TRBV5-4 and TRBJ1-2, with D hard to call. CDR3 length: 15 amino acids. Germline V lookup: CDR1 SGHNT, CDR2 YYREEE (reference sequence). V lost 0 bases and J lost 4, with 13 bases in between. This CDR3 reads CASSLVTREAYGYTF. DNA for the CDR3: TGTGCCAGCAGCTTGGTTACGAGGGAGGCCTATGGCTACACCTTC. The full variable domain, completed using reference TRBV5-4 and TRBJ1-2, is ETGVTQSPTHLIKTRGQQVTLRCSSQSGHNTVSWYQQALGQGPQFIFQYYREEENGRGNFPPRFSGLQFPNYSSELNVNALELDDSALYLCASSLVTREAYGYTFGSGTRLTVV.

The V call is TRBV9, the J call TRBJ2-7; 12 bases are a match to TRBD2. There are 16 residues in the CDR3. CDR1 is SGDLS and CDR2 is YYNGEE in the germline V gene. Germline trimming cut 0 bases from V and 4 bases from J; bases unmatched to any gene: 5. The DNA of the CDR3 is TGTGCCAGCAGCGTAGGACTAGCGGGAGTCGAGTACGAGCAGTACTTC. This sequence encodes CASSVGLAGVEYEQYF. Full variable domain (missing parts from reference TRBV9 and TRBJ2-7): DSGVTQTPKHLITATGQRVTLRCSPRSGDLSVYWYQQSLDQGLQFLIQYYNGEERAKGNILERFSAQQFPDLHSELNLSSLELGDSALYFCASSVGLAGVEYEQYFGPGTRLTVT.

Details on this clone: Other DNA sequences from this sample encode an identical CDR3 as well. V is TRBV7-6 and J is TRBJ2-7, with D maybe TRBD2 (6 bases). The germline CDR1 and CDR2 sequences are SGHVS and FNYEAQ. This CDR3 has 14 residues. V was cut by 5 bases and J by 6 bases, with 17 bases left in between. CDR3 amino acids: CASSLLGGIGEQYF. DNA of the CDR3: TGTGCCAGCAGCCTCTTAGGCGGGATAGGCGAGCAGTACTTC.

The chain joins TRBV7-9 to TRBJ1-2, with TRBD1 matching over 8 bases. The V gene end was trimmed by 5 bases and the J gene end by 4 bases; junction bases not matched to a gene: 9. Germline CDR1 is SEHNR and CDR2 is FQNEAQ (reference sequence). The CDR3 is 15 residues long. In nucleotides, the CDR3 is TGTGCCAGCAGCCCGAGAGACAGGGGCAGCTATGGCTACACCTTC. Translated, it gives CASSPRDRGSYGYTF.

This rearrangement joins TRBV7-9 to TRBJ2-5, with TRBD2 identical over 9 bases. The J call may be wrong; the DNA end is better matched by TRBJ2-7. Per germline, CDR1 SEHNR and CDR2 FQNEAQ (reference sequence). This CDR3 is built from 14 residues. The CDR3 sequence: CASSFLRGGHEQYF. As DNA, the CDR3 is TGTGCCAGCAGCTTCTTGCGGGGGGGCCACGAGCAGTACTTC.